This T cell receptor beta chain was found in a study of early T cells in non-severe SARS-CoV-2 infection (dated by TCRdb to the early 2020s). Study-level background: Bulk RNA from unsorted whole blood was used for TCR sequencing, so alpha and beta chains could not be paired.

Study-wide findings and limitations: VDJdb matching was skewed toward anti-spike CD8 responses and likely underestimated virus-specific expansions, missing private and CD4 specificities.

This clonotype was seen a handful of times. This clone's antigen is unknown. No much larger clone exists at a distance of one base, and base qualities are not known. Library preparation used 5' RACE. Sequencing instrument: NextSeq 500. To correct for sequencing error and PCR bias, the TCR library protocol tagged individual cDNA molecules with unique molecular identifiers. Both TCR alpha and beta chains were sequenced, and tight co-correlation was observed between alpha and beta sequence abundances in each sample. The study's processing was this. Decombinator V4 was used to annotate TCR sequences for V gene, J gene and CDR3. Expanded TCRs were defined as changing significantly between any two time points under a Poisson model with p below 0.0001. TCR abundances were normalised to the total number of TCRs sequenced per sample and were expressed as counts per million. VDJdb, accessed on 1 November 2021, was searched for TCRs annotated for CMV, EBV and SARS-CoV-2, and TCRs annotated for more than one antigen were excluded. TCRdb reprocessed the public reads (quality trimming at Q25 with fastp, clone calling with MiXCR) and kept in-frame beta chains. Records with the same CDR3 protein are collapsed into one entry carrying the most frequent genes and DNA. TCRdb's processing, not the authors' own work, is the source of the V and J calls. The sample table shows about 71,000 distinct CDR3 sequences, and roughly 13% are seen once. The top ten constitute about 14% of the sample.

This was a case-control study nested in a cohort of healthcare workers in London, UK, who had nasopharyngeal swab PCR tests and blood samples taken every week. Healthcare workers were recruited between 23 and 31 March 2020, during the week of the UK lockdown, and were followed weekly for up to about 15 weeks. The receptor was derived from an adult who was a healthcare worker with PCR-confirmed SARS-CoV-2 infection or an uninfected control (not recorded which). The specimen sequenced was whole blood.

The DNA sequence is as follows: TGTGCCAGCAGTTACAATAGCAATCAGCCCCAGCATTTT. Its amino acids are CASSYNSNQPQHF. The sequence joins TRBV6-2 or TRBV6-3 to TRBJ1-5, with the D gene not clear enough to name. For CDR1 and CDR2, the germline V gene lists MNHEY and SVGEGT. The V end loses 2 bases and the J end loses 0 bases, and a stretch of 2 bases separates them. Including the terminal cysteine and phenylalanine, the CDR3 comprises 13 residues. Solely the CDR3 DNA is kept, with 39 bases framed from the first base.